This T cell receptor (beta chain) comes out of a study of human T cells and chemical hapten exposure. Study-wide context: Per-sample TCR yields varied mainly from small pooled library volume differences.

V lost 0 bases to trimming and J lost 6 bases, with 9 bases between them. Per germline, CDR1 MNHEY and CDR2 SVGAGI. This CDR3 is built from 14 residues. Blood, whole and unfractionated, served as the source for total RNA extraction. In this sample, this clonotype turned up a few times. What it binds is unknown. TCRdb called the 5' RACE reads again in MiXCR, with one record for every CDR3 protein. This sample has approximately 81,000 distinct CDR3 sequences; roughly 7.7% occur once, and the top ten carry over 2%. Overall study findings and caveats: Those TCRs sitting above 1 in 1000 frequency stayed the same with DPC sensitization.

The chain links TRBV6-5 to TRBJ2-1, with no clear D. This clonotype originated in a male donor in good health. This chain's CDR3 is CASSYSPVSNEQFF. CDR3 bases: TGTGCCAGCAGTTACTCGCCTGTCTCCAATGAGCAGTTCTTC.